This T cell receptor beta chain comes out of a study of blood T cell repertoires in COVID-19. Study-level background: Sites in the United States, Italy and Spain provided acute and convalescent COVID-19 samples.

Trimming left V 8 bases short and J 3 bases short, with 19 bases between. The CDR3 consists of 16 residues. Sequenced by immunoSEQ multiplex PCR; TCRdb stores in-frame clones only, minus some. The data contain around 250,000 clones, 75% to 90% of them singletons. This sequence was found in a middle-aged woman who had been exposed to COVID-19. The chain employs TRBV23-1 and TRBJ2-2, with D hard to call. TRBV23-1 has ORF status, its function being uncertain. The sequenced material came from PBMCs or T cells enriched from blood (not recorded which). The CDR3 DNA follows: TGCGCCAGCCAGTCCCCCGGGTCACTCTACACCGGGGAGCTGTTTTTT. This translates into CASQSPGSLYTGELFF.